The source of this TCR beta chain is a study of cytomegalovirus exposure and HLA in healthy donors. General study points: Associated with HLA alleles at 0.05 false discovery rate in a later analysis were some 18,000 TCR beta sequences. A missense DCLRE1C variant was associated with V- and J-gene trimming of TCR beta chains in a later analysis, and an independent cohort replicated the association.

The PCR made use of 60 Vbeta and 13 Jbeta primers. Sequencing used immunoSEQ multiplex PCR; TCRdb keeps in-frame clones, though not all of them. Across approximately 77,000 clones, the top ten clones capture 4.6% of the sample. The CDR3 totals 14 residues. V was trimmed by 0 bases and J by 5 bases, leaving 11 bases between them. Germline lookup yields CDR1 SGHNT and CDR2 YYREEE (reference sequence). Points on this clone: The target antigen is unknown.

The sequence was obtained from a man aged 30-40 years in good health and CMV-seronegative. Sequencing input: PBMCs. This chain uses TRBV5-4 with TRBJ1-1; possible D gene TRBD1, 6 bases. In DNA, the CDR3 is TGTGCCAGCAGCTTGGCCCGGGGGGCAACTGAAGCTTTCTTT. It encodes CASSLARGATEAFF. The whole variable domain, filled in from reference TRBV5-4 and TRBJ1-1, reads ETGVTQSPTHLIKTRGQQVTLRCSSQSGHNTVSWYQQALGQGPQFIFQYYREEENGRGNFPPRFSGLQFPNYSSELNVNALELDDSALYLCASSLARGATEAFFGQGTRLTVV.